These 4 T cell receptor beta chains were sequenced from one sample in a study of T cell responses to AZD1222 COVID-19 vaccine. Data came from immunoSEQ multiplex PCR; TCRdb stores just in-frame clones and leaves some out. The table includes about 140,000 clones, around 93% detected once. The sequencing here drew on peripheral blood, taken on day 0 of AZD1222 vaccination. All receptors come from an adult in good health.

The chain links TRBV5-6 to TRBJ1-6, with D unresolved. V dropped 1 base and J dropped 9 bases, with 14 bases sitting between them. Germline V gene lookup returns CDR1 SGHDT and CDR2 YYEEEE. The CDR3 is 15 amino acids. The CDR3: CASSLYSASGSPLHF. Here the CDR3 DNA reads TGTGCCAGCAGCTTGTACAGCGCCTCAGGTTCACCCCTCCACTTT.

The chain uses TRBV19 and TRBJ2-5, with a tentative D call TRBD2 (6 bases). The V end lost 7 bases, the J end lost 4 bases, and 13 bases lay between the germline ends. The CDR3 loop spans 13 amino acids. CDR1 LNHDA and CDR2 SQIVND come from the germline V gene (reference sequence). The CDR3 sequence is CASTPWGGETQYF. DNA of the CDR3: TGTGCCAGTACCCCCTGGGGAGGAGAGACCCAGTACTTC.

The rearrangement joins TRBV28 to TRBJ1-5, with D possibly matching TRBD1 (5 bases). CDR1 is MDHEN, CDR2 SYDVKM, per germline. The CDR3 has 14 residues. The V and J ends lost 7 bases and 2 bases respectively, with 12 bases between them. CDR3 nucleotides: TGTGCCAGCATGGGACGGTGGGGCAATCAGCCCCAGCATTTT. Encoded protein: CASMGRWGNQPQHF.

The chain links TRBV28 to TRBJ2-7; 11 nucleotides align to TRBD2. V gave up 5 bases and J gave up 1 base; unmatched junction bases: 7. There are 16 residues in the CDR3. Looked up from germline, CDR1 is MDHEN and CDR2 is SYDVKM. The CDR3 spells CASSPAGTSGSYEQYF. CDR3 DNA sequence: TGTGCCAGCAGTCCAGCAGGGACTAGCGGATCCTACGAGCAGTACTTC. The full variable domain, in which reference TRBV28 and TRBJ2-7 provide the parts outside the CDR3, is DVKVTQSSRYLVKRTGEKVFLECVQDMDHENMFWYRQDPGLGLRLIYFSYDVKMKEKGDIPEGYSVSREKKERFSLILESASTNQTSMYLCASSPAGTSGSYEQYFGPGTRLTVT.